What follows are 12 T cell receptor beta chains derived from one specimen sequenced in a study of blood T cell repertoires in COVID-19. Here immunoSEQ multiplex PCR was the method, and the copy in TCRdb shows in-frame clones only, minus some. The table shows 250,000 to 300,000 clones, with almost 90% occurring only once. Sequencing was performed on peripheral blood. Every receptor here comes from a woman under 40 with COVID-19, enrolled during active disease.

J is TRBJ1-5 and V is TRBV5-1; TRBD1 might be the D (6 bases). CDR1 and CDR2 (germline): SGHRS, YFSETQ. Trimming shortened V by 0 bases and J by 4 bases, and 11 bases separated the two germline ends. This CDR3 comprises 15 residues. The CDR3 region is CASSLGPTGNQPQHF. Written as DNA, the CDR3 is TGCGCCAGCAGCTTGGGTCCCACAGGGAATCAGCCCCAGCATTTT.

The chain couples TRBV6-5 to TRBJ2-3; no firm D call. This CDR3 contains 11 residues. From germline, CDR1 is MNHEY and CDR2 SVGAGI. Trimming left V 6 bases short and J 4 bases short, with 5 bases between. This CDR3 is CASSPADTQYF. As DNA, the CDR3 is TGTGCCAGCAGCCCGGCAGATACGCAGTATTTT.

The rearrangement links TRBV23-1 to TRBJ1-1; D uncertain. TRBV23-1 is reported as an ORF; its role is uncertain. This CDR3 is 14 amino acids long. V was pared by 3 bases and J by 1 base, with 9 bases between. The CDR3 loop reads CASSQIVANTEAFF. The CDR3 DNA follows: TGCGCCAGCAGTCAGATCGTGGCGAACACTGAAGCTTTCTTT.

The DNA of the CDR3 is TGCGCCAGCAGCCAAGATGGGGGCTCCCCCTCGCCCCAGCATTTT. Residues: CASSQDGGSPSPQHF. The V gene is TRBV4-1, the J gene TRBJ1-5; maybe TRBD1 (6 bases). CDR3 size: 15 residues. V was shortened by 0 bases and J by 9 bases, with 15 bases between the two germline ends. CDR1 is MGHRA and CDR2 is YSYEKL in the germline V gene.

The rearrangement uses TRBV6-5 and TRBJ1-1, with 10 bases aligning to TRBD1. In germline, CDR1 is MNHEY, CDR2 SVGAGI. The CDR3 runs 14 residues. Unmatched junction bases numbered 6, after V lost 6 bases and J lost 5 bases. As DNA, the CDR3 is TGTGCCAGCAGGTTCGACAGGGGGCGGACTGAAGCTTTCTTT. This codes for CASRFDRGRTEAFF.

This chain joins TRBV28 and TRBJ2-5, with D uncertain. The CDR3 runs 11 residues. Trimming left V 7 bases short and J 6 bases short, with 9 bases between. Germline lookup yields CDR1 MDHEN and CDR2 SYDVKM. The CDR3 DNA follows: TGTGCCAGCAACGAGCGCCAGACCCAGTACTTC. This encodes CASNERQTQYF.

The V call is TRBV11-2, the J call TRBJ2-5; 8 bases line up with TRBD1. From germline, CDR1 is SGHAT and CDR2 FQNNGV. The CDR3 totals 17 residues. J was trimmed by 1 base and V by 1 base; bases with no gene match: 8. The DNA of the CDR3 is TGTGCCAGCAGCTTAGGGTACAGGGGGAGCCTCCAAGAGACCCAGTACTTC. This sequence encodes CASSLGYRGSLQETQYF.

The chain has TRBV14 and TRBJ1-1; D not certain. There are 13 residues in the CDR3. The germline gives CDR1 SGHDN, CDR2 FVKESK. The V end lost 6 bases, the J end lost 8 bases, and 16 bases lay between the germline ends. The CDR3 region has the DNA TGTGCCAGCAGACGAGGGTTGGGGTCAGAAGCTTTCTTT. Its protein product is CASRRGLGSEAFF.

The rearrangement uses TRBV15 and TRBJ2-7, with D maybe TRBD2 (6 bases). Trimming left V 4 bases short and J 5 bases short, with 12 bases between. Germline V lookup: CDR1 LNHNV, CDR2 YYDKDF (reference sequence). This CDR3 has 13 residues. As DNA, the CDR3 is TGTGCCACCAGCATAGAAAGGAGGGACGAGCAGTACTTC. Encoded protein: CATSIERRDEQYF. The whole variable domain, remainder taken from reference TRBV15 and TRBJ2-7, is DAMVIQNPRYQVTQFGKPVTLSCSQTLNHNVMYWYQQKSSQAPKLLFHYYDKDFNNEADTPDNFQSRRPNTSFCFLDIRSPGLGDTAMYLCATSIERRDEQYFGPGTRLTVT.

The chain employs TRBV10-3 and TRBJ2-7, with TRBD1 matching 9 bases. Germline V gene data show CDR1 as ENHRY and CDR2 as SYGVKD. This CDR3 is 14 amino acids long. Trimming cost V 11 bases and J 0 bases; bases outside gene matches: 8. CDR3: CAGSDRGDSYEQYF. CDR3 DNA: TGTGCCGGATCGGACAGGGGCGACTCCTACGAGCAGTACTTC.

The rearrangement joins TRBV6-5 to TRBJ1-4, with D maybe TRBD1 (6 bases). Per the germline V gene, CDR1 is MNHEY and CDR2 is SVGAGI. V was clipped by 4 bases and J by 8 bases, with 11 bases between them. There are 13 residues in the CDR3. The CDR3 nucleotides are TGTGCCAGCAGTTGGGTCAGGGGCGAAAAACTGTTTTTT. Residues: CASSWVRGEKLFF.

The chain uses TRBV3-1 (or the pseudogene TRBV3-2) and TRBJ1-5; maybe TRBD1 (5 bases). The germline CDR1 and CDR2 sequences are LGHDT and YNNKEL (reference sequence). This CDR3 contains 14 residues. V lost 6 bases and J lost 4, with 13 bases in between. This CDR3 reads CASRARGENQPQHF. The CDR3 region has the DNA TGTGCCAGCAGGGCAAGGGGCGAAAATCAGCCCCAGCATTTT.